This entry lists 10 T cell receptor beta chains sequenced from one sample in a study of chemoradiotherapy in HPV16-positive cancers. TCRdb's copy holds only in-frame clones and misses some; the assay was immunoSEQ multiplex PCR. This sample yields roughly 10,000 clones, of which more than 65% are seen a single time; 2.6% belongs to the top ten. This specimen was blood, taken from a patient who underwent chemoradiotherapy. These TCRs come from a human donor with HPV-associated anogenital cancer.

The CDR3 DNA reads as TGTGCCAGCAGCCAAGATCTGACGGGCCGGACCTCGTCGATTAAGTGGGGCTACACCTTC. Translating it yields CASSQDLTGRTSSIKWGYTF. The chain carries TRBV4-2 and TRBJ1-2; D not resolved. Trimming left V 0 bases short and J 8 bases short, with 31 bases between. Germline loops: CDR1 LGHNA, CDR2 YNFKEQ. This CDR3 comprises 20 residues.

This clone showed up just a few times. The gene calls are TRBV29-1 and TRBJ1-2; 7 nucleotides match TRBD1. The CDR3 runs to 11 residues. J lost 8 bases, V lost 6 bases, and 6 bases had no gene match. Germline V CDR1 and CDR2: SQVTM, ANQGSEA. This CDR3 reads CSVDREVGYTF. CDR3 bases: TGCAGCGTCGACAGGGAAGTAGGCTACACCTTC.

J is TRBJ1-1 and V is TRBV27; TRBD1 might be the D (6 bases). The CDR3 covers 15 residues. The V end lost 3 bases, the J end lost 11 bases, and 22 bases lay between the germline ends. The germline V gene has CDR1 MNHEY and CDR2 SMNVEV (reference sequence). CDR3 protein: CASSLNRDNIGGAFF. As DNA, the CDR3 is TGTGCCAGCAGTTTGAACCGGGACAACATAGGGGGGGCTTTCTTT.

This clone was found once. This chain links TRBV27 with TRBJ1-5; D possibly corresponds to TRBD1 (5 bases). Germline V lookup: CDR1 MNHEY, CDR2 SMNVEV (reference sequence). CDR3 length: 16 amino acids. Trimming took off 3 bases at V and 2 bases at J, with 14 bases between the two ends. The CDR3 DNA reads as TGTGCCAGCAGTTTTTTGGGTCAGGGTGGCAATCAGCCCCAGCATTTT. This translates into CASSFLGQGGNQPQHF.

This clone was found a few times. At the DNA level, this CDR3 is encoded by other sequences in the same sample as well. The gene calls are TRBV4-3 and TRBJ1-3; D is undetermined. V lost 1 base and J lost 0, with 10 bases in between. Looked up from germline, CDR1 is LGHNA and CDR2 is YSLEER. The CDR3 covers 16 residues. DNA for the CDR3: TGCGCCAGCAGCCAAGTGGGCCGTTACTCTGGAAACACCATATATTTT. It codes for CASSQVGRYSGNTIYF.

The chain links TRBV15 to TRBJ2-3, with D tentatively TRBD1 (6 bases). V shed 5 bases and J shed 2 bases, with 14 bases lying between them. The germline CDR1 and CDR2 sequences are LNHNV and YYDKDF (reference sequence). The CDR3 totals 15 residues. CDR3 bases: TGTGCCACCAGCGGCACGACAGGATTCACAGATACGCAGTATTTT. Its protein is CATSGTTGFTDTQYF.

The chain uses TRBV5-1 and TRBJ1-1; no definite D call. The CDR3 loop spans 13 amino acids. V was cut by 6 bases and J by 4 bases, with 13 bases left in between. Germline CDR1 is SGHRS and CDR2 is YFSETQ. CDR3 coding DNA: TGCGCCAGCACCCTCCCCGGTGCCACTGAAGCTTTCTTT. Translated: CASTLPGATEAFF. The variable domain in full, completed from reference TRBV5-1 and TRBJ1-1, reads KAGVTQTPRYLIKTRGQQVTLSCSPISGHRSVSWYQQTPGQGLQFLFEYFSETQRNKGNFPGRFSGRQFSNSRSEMNVSTLELGDSALYLCASTLPGATEAFFGQGTRLTVV.

The rearrangement links TRBV5-6 to TRBJ1-2; maybe TRBD1 (5 bases). The V end was cut by 4 bases, the J end by 8 bases, with 18 bases between. The CDR3 totals 14 residues. The V gene's germline CDR1 is SGHDT and CDR2 YYEEEE. In nucleotides, the CDR3 is TGTGCCAGCAGCCCGCAGAGGGGCGAACGGGGCTACACCTTC. This encodes CASSPQRGERGYTF.

The CDR3 DNA reads as TGTGCCAGCAGCCACCAGCGGGGGGGGTCCAATGAGCAGTTCTTC. Translation gives CASSHQRGGSNEQFF. The chain combines TRBV11-3 with TRBJ2-1, with 10 bases identical to TRBD2. CDR1 SGHNT and CDR2 YENEEA come from the germline V gene. The CDR3 contains 15 residues. The V gene end was trimmed by 5 bases and the J gene end by 6 bases; junction bases not matched to a gene: 7. The variable domain in full, completed from reference TRBV11-3 and TRBJ2-1, reads EAGVVQSPRYKIIEKKQPVAFWCNPISGHNTLYWYLQNLGQGPELLIRYENEEAVDDSQLPKDRFSAERLKGVDSTLKIQPAELGDSAVYLCASSHQRGGSNEQFFGPGTRLTVL.

The chain employs TRBV7-9 and TRBJ2-5; 10 nucleotides match TRBD2. Germline assignment: CDR1 SEHNR and CDR2 FQNEAQ (reference sequence). This CDR3 comprises 15 residues. The ends lost 4 bases at V and 5 bases at J; junction bases unmatched: 7. The CDR3 spells CASSSLSGGVETQYF. CDR3 nucleotides: TGTGCCAGCAGCTCATTAAGCGGGGGGGTTGAGACCCAGTACTTC.